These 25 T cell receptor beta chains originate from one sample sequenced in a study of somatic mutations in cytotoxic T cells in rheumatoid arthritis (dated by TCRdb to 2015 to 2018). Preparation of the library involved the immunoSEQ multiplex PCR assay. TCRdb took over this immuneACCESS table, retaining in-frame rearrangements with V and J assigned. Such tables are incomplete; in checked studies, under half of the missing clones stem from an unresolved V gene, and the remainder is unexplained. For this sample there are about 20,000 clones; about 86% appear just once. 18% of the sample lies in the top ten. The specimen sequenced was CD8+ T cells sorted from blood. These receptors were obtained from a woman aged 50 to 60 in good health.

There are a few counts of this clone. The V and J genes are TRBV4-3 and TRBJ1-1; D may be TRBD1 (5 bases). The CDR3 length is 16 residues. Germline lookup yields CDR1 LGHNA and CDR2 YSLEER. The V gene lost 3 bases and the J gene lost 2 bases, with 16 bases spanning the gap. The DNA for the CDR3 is TGCGCCAGCAGCCAGGAAGCCGGGACGGTAAACACTGAAGCTTTCTTT. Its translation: CASSQEAGTVNTEAFF.

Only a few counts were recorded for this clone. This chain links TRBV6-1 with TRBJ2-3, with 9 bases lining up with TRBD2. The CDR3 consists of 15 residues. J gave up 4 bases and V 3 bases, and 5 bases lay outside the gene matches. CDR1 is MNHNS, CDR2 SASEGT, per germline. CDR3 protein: CASSDGRGGADTQYF. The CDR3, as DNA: TGTGCCAGCAGTGATGGGCGGGGGGGCGCAGATACGCAGTATTTT.

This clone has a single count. The DNA of the CDR3 is TGTGCCAGTAGTGAATATCAGGAGAACACTGAAGCTTTCTTT. This encodes CASSEYQENTEAFF. The chain couples TRBV19 to TRBJ1-1; D is undetermined. V was clipped by 5 bases and J by 1 base, with 11 bases between them. The CDR3 has 14 residues. Germline CDR1 reads LNHDA; CDR2 reads SQIVND (reference sequence).

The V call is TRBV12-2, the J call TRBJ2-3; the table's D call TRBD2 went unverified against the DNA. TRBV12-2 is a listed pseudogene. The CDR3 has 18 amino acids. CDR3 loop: CASRLAPLTSGGTDTQYF. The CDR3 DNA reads TGTGCAAGTCGCTTAGCCCCTTTGACTAGCGGGGGCACAGATACGCAGTATTTT.

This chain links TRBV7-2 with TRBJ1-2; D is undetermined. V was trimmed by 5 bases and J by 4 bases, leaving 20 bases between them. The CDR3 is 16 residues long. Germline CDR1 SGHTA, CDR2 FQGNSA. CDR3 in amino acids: CASSRTPTEPRYGYTF. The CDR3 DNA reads TGTGCCAGCAGCCGGACCCCCACAGAGCCGCGCTATGGCTACACCTTC.

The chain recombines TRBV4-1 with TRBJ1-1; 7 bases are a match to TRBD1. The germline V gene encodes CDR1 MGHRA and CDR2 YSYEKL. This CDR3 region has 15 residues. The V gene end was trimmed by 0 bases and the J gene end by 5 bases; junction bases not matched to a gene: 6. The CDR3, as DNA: TGCGCCAGCAGCCAAGAACCGACAGGGAATACTGAAGCTTTCTTT. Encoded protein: CASSQEPTGNTEAFF.

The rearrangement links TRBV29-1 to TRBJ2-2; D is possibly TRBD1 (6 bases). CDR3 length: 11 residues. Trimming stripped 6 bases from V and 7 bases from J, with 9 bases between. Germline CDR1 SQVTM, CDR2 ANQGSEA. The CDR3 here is CSVLQGGELFF. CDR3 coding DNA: TGCAGCGTCTTACAGGGCGGGGAGCTGTTTTTT.

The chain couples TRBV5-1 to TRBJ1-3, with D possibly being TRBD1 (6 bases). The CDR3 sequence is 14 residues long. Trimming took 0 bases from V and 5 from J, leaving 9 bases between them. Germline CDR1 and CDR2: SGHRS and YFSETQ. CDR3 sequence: CASSLGQDRNTIYF. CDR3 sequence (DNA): TGCGCCAGCAGCTTGGGACAGGATAGAAACACCATATATTTT.

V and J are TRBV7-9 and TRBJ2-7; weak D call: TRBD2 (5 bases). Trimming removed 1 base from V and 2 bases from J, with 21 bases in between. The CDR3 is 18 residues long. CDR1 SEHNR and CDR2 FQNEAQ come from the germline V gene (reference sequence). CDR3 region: CASSLGVFREGLTYEQYF. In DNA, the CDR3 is TGTGCCAGCAGCTTAGGAGTATTTAGGGAAGGACTCACCTACGAGCAGTACTTC.

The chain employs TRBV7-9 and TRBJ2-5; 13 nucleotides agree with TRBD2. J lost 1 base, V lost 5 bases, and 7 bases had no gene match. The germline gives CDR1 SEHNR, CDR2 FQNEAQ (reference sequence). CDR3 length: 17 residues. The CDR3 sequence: CASSLGLAGESQETQYF. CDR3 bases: TGTGCCAGCAGCCTTGGACTAGCGGGGGAATCCCAAGAGACCCAGTACTTC. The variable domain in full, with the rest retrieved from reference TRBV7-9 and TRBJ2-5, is DTGVSQNPRHKITKRGQNVTFRCDPISEHNRLYWYRQTLGQGPEFLTYFQNEAQLEKSRLLSDRFSAERPKGSFSTLEIQRTEQGDSAMYLCASSLGLAGESQETQYFGPGTRLLVL.

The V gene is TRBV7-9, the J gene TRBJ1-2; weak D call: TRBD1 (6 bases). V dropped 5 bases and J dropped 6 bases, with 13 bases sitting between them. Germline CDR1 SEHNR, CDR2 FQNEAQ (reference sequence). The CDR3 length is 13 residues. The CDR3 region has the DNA TGTGCCAGCAGCCCCCGACAGGCAAATGGCTACACCTTC. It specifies CASSPRQANGYTF.

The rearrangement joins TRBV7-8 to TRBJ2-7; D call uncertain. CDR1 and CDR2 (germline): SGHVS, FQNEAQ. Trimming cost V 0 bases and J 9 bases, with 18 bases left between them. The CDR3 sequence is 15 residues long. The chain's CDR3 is CASSLAGGVAGGQYF. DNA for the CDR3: TGTGCCAGCAGCTTAGCTGGTGGGGTTGCCGGTGGGCAGTACTTC.

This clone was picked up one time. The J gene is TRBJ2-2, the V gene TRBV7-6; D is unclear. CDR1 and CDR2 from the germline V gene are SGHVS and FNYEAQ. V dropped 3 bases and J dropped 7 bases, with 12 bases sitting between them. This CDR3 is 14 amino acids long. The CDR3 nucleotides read TGTGCCAGCAGCTTTGGGCAATATGGCGGGGAGCTGTTTTTT. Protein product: CASSFGQYGGELFF.

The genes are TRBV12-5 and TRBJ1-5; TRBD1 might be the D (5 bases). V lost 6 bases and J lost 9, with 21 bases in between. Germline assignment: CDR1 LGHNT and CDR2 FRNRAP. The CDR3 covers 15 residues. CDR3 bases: TGTGCTAGTGGCGGGGGACGGAGTCTAGAGTCGCCCCAGCATTTT. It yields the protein CASGGGRSLESPQHF. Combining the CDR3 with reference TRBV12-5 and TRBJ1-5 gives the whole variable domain DARVTQTPRHKVTEMGQEVTMRCQPILGHNTVFWYRQTMMQGLELLAYFRNRAPLDDSGMPKDRFSAEMPDATLATLKIQPSEPRDSAVYFCASGGGRSLESPQHFGDGTRLSIL.

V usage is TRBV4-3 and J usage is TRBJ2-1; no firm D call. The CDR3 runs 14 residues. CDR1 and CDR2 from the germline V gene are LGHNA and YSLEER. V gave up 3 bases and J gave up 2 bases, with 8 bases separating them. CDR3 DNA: TGCGCCAGCAGCCACTACGGACCCTACAATGAGCAGTTCTTC. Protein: CASSHYGPYNEQFF.

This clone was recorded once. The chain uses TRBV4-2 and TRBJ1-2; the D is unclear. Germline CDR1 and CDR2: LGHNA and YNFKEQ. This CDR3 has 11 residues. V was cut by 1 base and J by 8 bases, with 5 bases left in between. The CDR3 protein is CASSQGDGYTF. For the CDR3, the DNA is TGTGCCAGCAGCCAAGGAGACGGCTACACCTTC.

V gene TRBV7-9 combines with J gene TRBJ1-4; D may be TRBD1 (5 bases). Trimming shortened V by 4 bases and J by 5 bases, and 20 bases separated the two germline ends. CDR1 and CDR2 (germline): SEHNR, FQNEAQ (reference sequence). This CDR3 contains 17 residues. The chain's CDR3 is CASSWDDDLMLNEKLFF. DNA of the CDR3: TGTGCCAGCAGCTGGGACGATGATTTGATGTTAAATGAAAAACTGTTTTTT.

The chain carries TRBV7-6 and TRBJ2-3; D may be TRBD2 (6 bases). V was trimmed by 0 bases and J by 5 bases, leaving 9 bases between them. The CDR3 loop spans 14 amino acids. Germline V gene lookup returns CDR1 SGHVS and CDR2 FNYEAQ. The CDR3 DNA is TGTGCCAGCAGCTTAGCTCCAGCGGGAGATACGCAGTATTTT. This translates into CASSLAPAGDTQYF.

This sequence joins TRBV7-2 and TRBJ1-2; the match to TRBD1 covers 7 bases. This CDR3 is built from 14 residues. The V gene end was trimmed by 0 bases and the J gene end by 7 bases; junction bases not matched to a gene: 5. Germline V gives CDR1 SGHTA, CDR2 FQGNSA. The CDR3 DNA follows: TGTGCCAGCAGCTTAGCAGGGGGCACTCCTGGCTACACCTTC. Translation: CASSLAGGTPGYTF.

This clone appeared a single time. CDR3 DNA sequence: TGTGCCAGCAGACCCATAGGCCGCGGAGGTGTCGTGAGGAATGAGCAGTTCTTC. Its translation: CASRPIGRGGVVRNEQFF. The chain couples TRBV7-9 to TRBJ2-1; tentatively, D is TRBD2 (5 bases). Germline V CDR1 and CDR2: SEHNR, FQNEAQ (reference sequence). Trimming removed 6 bases from V and 7 bases from J, with 28 bases in between. The CDR3 is 18 residues long.

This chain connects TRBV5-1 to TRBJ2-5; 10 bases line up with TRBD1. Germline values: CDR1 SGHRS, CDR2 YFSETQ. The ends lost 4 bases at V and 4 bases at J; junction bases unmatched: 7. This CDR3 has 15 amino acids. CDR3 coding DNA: TGCGCCAGCAGCCCAGGGACAGGGGATATAGAGACCCAGTACTTC. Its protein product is CASSPGTGDIETQYF.

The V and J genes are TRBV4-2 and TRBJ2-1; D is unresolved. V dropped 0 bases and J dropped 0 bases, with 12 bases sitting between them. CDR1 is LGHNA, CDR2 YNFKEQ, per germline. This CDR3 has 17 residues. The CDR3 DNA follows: TGTGCCAGCAGCCAAGAGGATGTGGTGAGCTCCTACAATGAGCAGTTCTTC. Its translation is CASSQEDVVSSYNEQFF.

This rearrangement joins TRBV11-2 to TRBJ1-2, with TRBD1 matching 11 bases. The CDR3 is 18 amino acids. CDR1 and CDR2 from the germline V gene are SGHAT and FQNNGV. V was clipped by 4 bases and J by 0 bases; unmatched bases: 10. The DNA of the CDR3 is TGTGCCAGCAGCTCCGTCGATGAGGGACAGGGGGCTAACTATGGCTACACCTTC. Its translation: CASSSVDEGQGANYGYTF.

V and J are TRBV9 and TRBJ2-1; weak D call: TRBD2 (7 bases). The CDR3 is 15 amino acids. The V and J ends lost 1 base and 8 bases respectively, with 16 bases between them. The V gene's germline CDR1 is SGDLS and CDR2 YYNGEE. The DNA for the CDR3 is TGTGCCAGCAGCGTATACGGCGGGGGCTCTGATGAGCAGTTCTTC. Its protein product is CASSVYGGGSDEQFF.

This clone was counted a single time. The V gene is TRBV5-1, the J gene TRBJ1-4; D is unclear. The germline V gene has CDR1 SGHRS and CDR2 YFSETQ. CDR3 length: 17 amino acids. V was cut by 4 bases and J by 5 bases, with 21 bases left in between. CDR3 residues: CASSKEGQQVANEKLFF. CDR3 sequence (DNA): TGCGCCAGCAGCAAGGAGGGTCAGCAAGTTGCAAATGAAAAACTGTTTTTT.